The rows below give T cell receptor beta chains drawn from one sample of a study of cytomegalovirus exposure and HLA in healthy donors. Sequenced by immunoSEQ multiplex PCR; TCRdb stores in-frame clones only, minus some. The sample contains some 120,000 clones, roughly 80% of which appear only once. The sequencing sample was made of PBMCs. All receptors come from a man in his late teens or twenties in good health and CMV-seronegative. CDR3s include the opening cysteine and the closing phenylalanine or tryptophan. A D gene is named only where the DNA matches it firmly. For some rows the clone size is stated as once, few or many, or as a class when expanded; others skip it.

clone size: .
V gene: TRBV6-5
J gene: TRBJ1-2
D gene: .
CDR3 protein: CASKGEEVLGGGYTF
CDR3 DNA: TGTGCCAGCAAAGGCGAGGAGGTCCTGGGGGGTGGCTACACCTTC

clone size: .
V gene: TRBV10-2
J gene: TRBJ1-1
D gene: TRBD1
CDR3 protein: CASSEWDRGSEAFF
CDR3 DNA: TGCGCCAGCAGTGAGTGGGACAGGGGGTCTGAAGCTTTCTTT

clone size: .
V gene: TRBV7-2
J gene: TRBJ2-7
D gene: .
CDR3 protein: CASSTRGGLSSYEQYF
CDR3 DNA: TGTGCCAGCAGCACCCGCGGAGGTCTTAGCTCCTACGAGCAGTACTTC

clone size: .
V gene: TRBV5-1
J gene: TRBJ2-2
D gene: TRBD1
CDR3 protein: CASSLGTGLVATGELFF
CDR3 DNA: TGCGCCAGCAGCTTGGGGACAGGGTTAGTGGCCACCGGGGAGCTGTTTTTT

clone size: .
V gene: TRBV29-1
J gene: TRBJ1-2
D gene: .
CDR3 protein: CSALGDYGYTF
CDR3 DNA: TGCAGCGCGCTAGGGGACTATGGCTACACCTTC

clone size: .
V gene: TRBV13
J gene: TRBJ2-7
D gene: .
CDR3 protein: CASSPGFQISYEQYF
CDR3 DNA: TGTGCCAGCAGCCCGGGATTTCAGATCTCCTACGAGCAGTACTTC

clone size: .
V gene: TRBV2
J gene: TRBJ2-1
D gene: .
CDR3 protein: CASSLGTAHNEQFF
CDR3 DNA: TGTGCCAGCAGTTTAGGGACTGCCCACAATGAGCAGTTCTTC

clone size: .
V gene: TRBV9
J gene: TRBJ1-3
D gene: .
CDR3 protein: CASAPGYSGNTIYF
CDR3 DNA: TGTGCCAGTGCCCCAGGGTACTCTGGAAACACCATATATTTT

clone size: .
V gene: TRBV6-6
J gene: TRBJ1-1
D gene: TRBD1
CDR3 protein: CASSYPGQGTTEAFF
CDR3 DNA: TGTGCCAGCAGTTACCCCGGACAGGGAACCACTGAAGCTTTCTTT

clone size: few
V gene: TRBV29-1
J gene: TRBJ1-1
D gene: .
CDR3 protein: CSALTALTEAFF
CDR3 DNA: TGCAGCGCCCTGACAGCTCTCACTGAAGCTTTCTTT

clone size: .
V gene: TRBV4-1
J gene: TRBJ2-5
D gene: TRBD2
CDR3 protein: CASSQGLAETQYF
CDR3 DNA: TGCGCCAGCAGCCAAGGACTAGCCGAGACCCAGTACTTC

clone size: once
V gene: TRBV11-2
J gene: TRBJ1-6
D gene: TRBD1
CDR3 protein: CASSLVPGGRYSPLHF
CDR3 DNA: TGTGCCAGCAGCTTAGTCCCAGGGGGCCGTTATTCACCCCTCCACTTT

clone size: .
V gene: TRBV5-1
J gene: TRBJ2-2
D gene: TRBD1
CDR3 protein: CASSLRQGYTGELFF
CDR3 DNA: TGCGCCAGCAGCTTGAGACAGGGTTATACCGGGGAGCTGTTTTTT

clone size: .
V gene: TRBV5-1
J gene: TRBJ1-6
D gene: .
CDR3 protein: CASSRQDMSSYNSPLHF
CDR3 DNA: TGCGCCAGCAGCAGGCAGGACATGAGCTCCTATAATTCACCCCTCCACTTT

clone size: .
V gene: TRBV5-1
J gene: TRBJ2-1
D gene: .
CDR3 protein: CASSLAGDTYNEQFF
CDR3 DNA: TGCGCCAGCAGCTTGGCCGGGGATACCTACAATGAGCAGTTCTTC

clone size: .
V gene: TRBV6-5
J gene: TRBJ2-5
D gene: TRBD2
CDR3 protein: CASSYEAGGPGETQYF
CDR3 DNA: TGTGCCAGCAGTTACGAAGCGGGGGGGCCGGGAGAGACCCAGTACTTC

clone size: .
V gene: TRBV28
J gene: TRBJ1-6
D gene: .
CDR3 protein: CASSSNSSPLHF
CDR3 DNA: TGTGCCAGCAGTTCTAACAGTTCACCCCTCCACTTT

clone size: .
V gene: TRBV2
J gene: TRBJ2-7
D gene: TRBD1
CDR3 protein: CASSYRGPSYEQYF
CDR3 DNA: TGTGCCAGCAGCTACAGGGGACCTTCCTACGAGCAGTACTTC

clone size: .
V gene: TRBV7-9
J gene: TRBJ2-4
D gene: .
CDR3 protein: CASSPVGGAKNIQYF
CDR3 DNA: TGTGCCAGCAGCCCAGTGGGGGGAGCCAAAAACATTCAGTACTTC

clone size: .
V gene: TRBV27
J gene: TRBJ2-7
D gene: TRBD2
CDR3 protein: CASSSPGGLALYEQYF
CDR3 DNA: TGTGCCAGCAGCTCCCCGGGGGGACTAGCCCTTTACGAGCAGTACTTC

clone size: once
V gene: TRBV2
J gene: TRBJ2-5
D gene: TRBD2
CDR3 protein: CASSEGGSGAEEETQYF
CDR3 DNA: TGTGCCAGCAGTGAAGGCGGGAGCGGGGCCGAGGAAGAGACCCAGTACTTC

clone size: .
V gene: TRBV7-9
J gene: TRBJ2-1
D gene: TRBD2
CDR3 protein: CASSLGTLAGGPEQFF
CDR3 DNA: TGTGCCAGCAGCTTAGGGACCCTGGCGGGGGGGCCTGAGCAGTTCTTC

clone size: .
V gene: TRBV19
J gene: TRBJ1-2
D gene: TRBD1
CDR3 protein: CASSPGTGDYGYTF
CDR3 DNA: TGTGCCAGTAGTCCAGGCACAGGGGACTATGGCTACACCTTC

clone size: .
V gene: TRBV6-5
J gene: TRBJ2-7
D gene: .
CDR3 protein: CASSSQGGRGGEQYF
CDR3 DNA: TGTGCCAGCAGCTCACAGGGCGGTAGGGGGGGAGAGCAGTACTTC

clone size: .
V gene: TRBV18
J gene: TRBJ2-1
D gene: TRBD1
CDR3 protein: CASSPGTGIYNEQFF
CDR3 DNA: TGTGCCAGCTCACCCGGGACAGGGATCTACAATGAGCAGTTCTTC

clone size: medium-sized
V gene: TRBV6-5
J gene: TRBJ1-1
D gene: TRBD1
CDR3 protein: CASSRQGKAFF
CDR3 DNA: TGTGCCAGCAGCCGACAGGGCAAAGCTTTCTTT

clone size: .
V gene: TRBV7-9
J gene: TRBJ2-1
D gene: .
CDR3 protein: CSSAQLALHAQYEQFF
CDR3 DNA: TGTTCCAGCGCCCAACTAGCCTTACATGCACAATATGAGCAGTTCTTC

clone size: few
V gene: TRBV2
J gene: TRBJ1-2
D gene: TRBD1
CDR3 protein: CASESPGQESYGYTF
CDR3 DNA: TGTGCCAGCGAATCTCCGGGACAGGAATCCTATGGCTACACCTTC

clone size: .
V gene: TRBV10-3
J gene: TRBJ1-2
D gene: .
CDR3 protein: CAISSGNRGYTF
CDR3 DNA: TGTGCCATCAGTTCAGGGAATCGTGGCTACACCTTC